What follows describes a single TCR beta chain. One end of the junction varies from germline; a read error may be responsible. These data come from a study of shared clonotypes between healthy human individuals. Sequencing used immunoSEQ multiplex PCR; TCRdb keeps in-frame clones, though not all of them. The sample has hundreds of thousands of clones; 77% are singletons. The CDR3 has 14 amino acids. The germline V gene encodes CDR1 MDHEN and CDR2 SYDVKM. This sequence originates from a woman in her 40s in good health. Some clones in this sample may be carry-over from other donors' samples. The V call is TRBV28, the J call TRBJ2-3, with 7 bases identical to TRBD1. Material: PBMCs. CDR3 sequence reads: CASSRGQSTDTRYF. As DNA, the CDR3 is TGTGCCAGCAGTCGGGGACAGAGCACAGATACGCGGTATTTT.